This TCR beta chain came from a study of shared clonotypes between healthy human individuals. Study context: There were three CD4 naive, three CD4 memory, two CD8 naive and one CD8 memory plates per donor.

On this clone: Its antigen is not identified.

Clones were read by immunoSEQ multiplex PCR, and TCRdb kept only the in-frame ones, dropping some. This table has approximately 1,500,000 clones, 98% appearing once. V shed 0 bases, J shed 6 bases, and the junction held 10 bases outside the gene matches. The CDR3 contains 16 residues. Germline CDR1 MDHEN, CDR2 SYDVKM. Study results and limitations: The naive CD4 repertoires of several donors were compared, and approximately 5% of clonotypes were shared. Few donors limited the genetic and exposure-history diversity represented.

The source of this sequence is a man aged 25 to 40 in good health. The sequencing sample was made of naive CD4+ T cells sorted from blood. Subset reported: CD45RA+ positively selected. V usage is TRBV28 and J usage is TRBJ2-7, with 8 bases fitting TRBD1. The CDR3 here is CASSLWAPGQATEQYF. The CDR3 coding sequence is TGTGCCAGCAGTTTATGGGCCCCGGGACAGGCTACCGAGCAGTACTTC.